This record concerns one TCR beta chain sequence. Its antigen is as yet unknown. Germline CDR1 is MNHNY and CDR2 is SVGAGI (reference sequence). V was shortened by 2 bases and J by 4 bases, with 8 bases between the two germline ends. The CDR3 runs 14 residues. Generated by immunoSEQ multiplex PCR, the TCRdb table keeps only in-frame clones and is missing some. The sample shows about 660,000 clones, 74% of them seen only once. The data originate from a study of shared clonotypes between healthy human individuals. Study observations and caveats: Some clonotypes were shared by all four sorted-subset donors, while others were not shared. The non-shared ones had lower generation probabilities than the shared ones.

What was sequenced was memory CD4+ T cells sorted from blood. Indicated subset: CD45RA-negative fraction. This receptor was obtained from a woman between 25 and 40 years old in good health. The chain has TRBV6-6 and TRBJ1-4, with unresolved D. CDR3 sequence: CASSYRDYNEKLFF. The CDR3 bases are TGTGCCAGCAGTTACAGGGATTATAATGAAAAACTGTTTTTT.